The present T cell receptor beta chain was sequenced within a study of response to subunit inactivated influenza vaccine (dated by TCRdb to about 2018). A note on the overall study: Deep quantitative T cell receptor repertoire profiling was used in the study to track responses to a trivalent subunit inactivated influenza vaccine.

The V end loses 1 base and the J end loses 6 bases, and a stretch of 8 bases separates them. Taken from cysteine to phenylalanine, the CDR3 has 12 residues. Solely the CDR3 DNA is kept, with 36 bases framed from the first base. Based on the germline V gene, the CDR1 and CDR2 sequences are SGHRS and YFSETQ. For this clonotype: Its antigen target is currently unknown. No base quality information exists; no much larger clone differs at one position.

Beyond this particular receptor, the publication reports: The authors proposed that each seasonal influenza vaccination may bring in only a limited number of new T cells.

Receptors were amplified or captured by RT-PCR. TCRdb shows the sequencer as Illumina HiSeq 2500. Using fastp trimming at Q25 and MiXCR clonotype assembly, TCRdb reanalyzed the public sequencing data and kept in-frame beta chains. For every CDR3 protein sequence, its rows merge into one entry that carries the most common genes and DNA. A total of about 780,000 distinct CDR3 sequences appear in this sample, approximately 17% of them only once. Of the sample, roughly 10% falls within the top ten clones. In this chain, TRBV5-1 is recombined with TRBJ2-7; TRBD1 is possibly the D segment (5 matching bases). This receptor was identified in a man aged 50-60 years who received an inactivated influenza vaccine. Donor details come from another sample of the same person, matched by shared clones. The specimen comprised PBMCs from blood, sampled 5 days after vaccination. CDR3 loop: CASSLRGTEQYF. The DNA sequence reads TGCGCCAGCAGCTTGAGGGGAACCGAGCAGTACTTC. Full variable domain (CDR3 extended with the reference TRBV5-1 and TRBJ2-7 proteins): KAGVTQTPRYLIKTRGQQVTLSCSPISGHRSVSWYQQTPGQGLQFLFEYFSETQRNKGNFPGRFSGRQFSNSRSEMNVSTLELGDSALYLCASSLRGTEQYFGPGTRLTVT.